Given below is one T cell receptor beta chain in context. This entry is derived from a study of PD-L1 blockade in urothelial cancer. As for the study in general: Among blood samples, the median T cell count was some 140,000.

V gave up 4 bases and J gave up 3 bases, with 10 bases separating them. This CDR3 comprises 13 residues. TCRdb keeps only in-frame clones here, not all; method: immunoSEQ multiplex PCR. The table shows about 37,000 clones, with about four fifths occurring only once. This TCR was sampled from a man in his sixties with urothelial cancer. This chain joins TRBV23-1 and TRBJ2-7; D perhaps matches TRBD1 (7 bases). TRBV23-1 is flagged as an ORF with uncertain function. The sequencing used PBMCs, collected around atezolizumab (anti-PD-L1) treatment. As DNA, the CDR3 is TGCGCCAGCAGTCTTCAGGGGGGCTACGAGCAGTACTTC. This codes for CASSLQGGYEQYF.